The next 21 T cell receptor beta chains were all read from a single sample in a study of blood T cell repertoires in COVID-19 (dated by TCRdb to 2019 to 2021). The library was produced with the immunoSEQ multiplex PCR assay. TCRdb provides this immuneACCESS table in a form limited to in-frame rearrangements. Some clones are lacking; in checked studies, under half of them reflect an unresolved V gene, and why the rest are absent is not known. This sample lists approximately 74,000 clones; around four fifths were detected once. The ten largest clones represent roughly 2.5% of the sample. The sequenced sample consisted of peripheral blood. These receptors were collected from an elderly man with active or convalescent COVID-19.

The chain is built from TRBV6-5 and TRBJ1-2, with 12 bases aligning to TRBD1. This CDR3 is 14 amino acids long. From germline, CDR1 is MNHEY and CDR2 SVGAGI. Losses at the gene ends were 8 bases for V and 8 bases for J; bases not matched to a gene: 9. CDR3 bases: TGTGCCAGCCGTCGGGGACAGGGGGCAGACGGCTACACCTTC. This gives the protein CASRRGQGADGYTF.

The chain joins TRBV19 to TRBJ2-1; 9 nucleotides line up with TRBD2. The V and J ends lost 5 bases and 7 bases, in that order; junction bases with no gene match: 9. Germline loops: CDR1 LNHDA, CDR2 SQIVND (reference sequence). The CDR3 contains 15 residues. CDR3: CASSHGAGGRNEQFF. The CDR3 nucleotides read TGTGCCAGTAGTCACGGGGCGGGAGGGAGAAATGAGCAGTTCTTC.

The chain is built from TRBV29-1 and TRBJ1-1; 7 bases fit TRBD1. The germline gives CDR1 SQVTM, CDR2 ANQGSEA. The CDR3 has 11 residues. The CDR3 reads CTTTGLTEAFF. DNA for the CDR3: TGCACCACGACAGGGCTCACTGAAGCTTTCTTT.

The chain's CDR3 is CASRRDNSPLHF. The CDR3 coding sequence is TGTGCCAGCAGGAGGGATAATTCACCCCTCCACTTT. The rearrangement links TRBV2 to TRBJ1-6; D gene uncertain. Germline CDR1 is SNHLY and CDR2 is FYNNEI. This CDR3 contains 12 residues. The ends were cut back, 6 bases at V and 5 bases at J, with 5 bases in the middle.

This rearrangement joins TRBV5-1 to TRBJ1-2, with 7 bases matching TRBD1. The CDR3 has 13 residues. The J segment lost 7 bases and the V segment lost 4 bases, leaving 7 bases of the junction unmatched. The germline gives CDR1 SGHRS, CDR2 YFSETQ. CDR3 amino acids: CASSVTGEVGYTF. CDR3 in DNA: TGCGCCAGCAGCGTTACAGGGGAAGTTGGCTACACCTTC.

The chain has TRBV6-2 or TRBV6-3 and TRBJ2-2; no clear D gene. Trimming removed 0 bases from V and 0 bases from J, with 8 bases in between. The CDR3 consists of 16 residues. Per the germline V gene, CDR1 is MNHEY and CDR2 is SVGEGT. CDR3 coding DNA: TGTGCCAGCAGTTACTCGAGGCGGACGAACACCGGGGAGCTGTTTTTT. This sequence encodes CASSYSRRTNTGELFF.

The sample holds a few counts of this clone. V and J are TRBV15 and TRBJ1-6; D possibly corresponds to TRBD1 (5 bases). The CDR3 contains 14 residues. Trimming removed 3 bases from V and 10 bases from J, with 13 bases in between. Germline CDR1 LNHNV, CDR2 YYDKDF (reference sequence). The CDR3 spells CATSRDGGGSPLHF. The CDR3 DNA sequence: TGTGCCACCAGCAGGGACGGGGGTGGGTCACCCCTCCACTTT.

V and J are TRBV5-4 and TRBJ2-2; D is perhaps TRBD2 (5 bases). CDR1 and CDR2 from the germline V gene are SGHNT and YYREEE (reference sequence). CDR3 size: 14 residues. The V and J ends lost 4 bases and 7 bases respectively, with 14 bases between them. CDR3 amino acids: CASSPRLRDGELFF. CDR3 DNA sequence: TGTGCCAGCAGCCCTCGGCTCCGGGACGGGGAGCTGTTTTTT.

The chain uses TRBV5-4 and TRBJ2-3, with D possibly matching TRBD1 (5 bases). The V gene's germline CDR1 is SGHNT and CDR2 YYREEE (reference sequence). Between the trimmed V and J ends, which lost 3 bases and 2 bases, there was a span of 13 bases. The CDR3 sequence is 15 residues long. DNA for the CDR3: TGTGCCAGCAGCTCGCCGTCAGGGTCCACAGATACGCAGTATTTT. Its translation: CASSSPSGSTDTQYF.

The rearrangement joins TRBV10-1 to TRBJ2-1; possible D gene TRBD1, 5 bases. The CDR3 totals 15 residues. Trimming stripped 0 bases from V and 10 bases from J, with 16 bases between. Germline V lookup: CDR1 WNHNN, CDR2 SYGVQD (reference sequence). CDR3 region: CASSESRAALGEQFF. In DNA, the CDR3 is TGCGCCAGCAGTGAGTCCAGGGCGGCCCTCGGGGAGCAGTTCTTC.

This chain joins TRBV27 and TRBJ1-2; 7 nucleotides align to TRBD1. Germline CDR1 and CDR2: MNHEY and SMNVEV (reference sequence). CDR3 size: 15 residues. The junction had 12 bases not matched to a gene; V was cut back by 5 bases and J by 6 bases. The CDR3 is CASSPRQGPLNGYTF. The DNA of the CDR3 is TGTGCCAGCAGTCCAAGACAGGGACCCTTGAATGGCTACACCTTC.

The chain uses TRBV27 and TRBJ2-7; 10 bases line up with TRBD1. The CDR3 length is 14 residues. Germline V gene data show CDR1 as MNHEY and CDR2 as SMNVEV (reference sequence). Germline trimming cut 7 bases from V and 6 bases from J; bases unmatched to any gene: 9. The CDR3 bases are TGTGCCAGCAATCCCGGGACAGGGGCGGGCGAGCAGTACTTC. It codes for CASNPGTGAGEQYF.

The chain joins TRBV7-2 to TRBJ1-1, with 7 bases that match TRBD1. Germline V gives CDR1 SGHTA, CDR2 FQGNSA. V trimming: 5 bases; J trimming: 6 bases; junction bases outside the gene matches: 3. This CDR3 is 12 amino acids long. The CDR3 sequence is CASSQGTAEAFF. CDR3 nucleotide sequence: TGTGCCAGCAGCCAAGGGACAGCTGAAGCTTTCTTT.

The chain couples TRBV4-3 to TRBJ2-2; TRBD2 aligns across 8 bases. From germline, CDR1 is LGHNA and CDR2 YSLEER. The CDR3 sequence is 16 residues long. After removal of 2 bases from V and 6 bases from J, the junction contained 8 bases not matched to a gene. CDR3 nucleotide sequence: TGCGCCAGCAGCCAACCGGGAGGGGGGTTGGCCGGGGAGCTGTTTTTT. This encodes CASSQPGGGLAGELFF.

The chain combines TRBV28 with TRBJ2-7, with 7 bases aligning to TRBD2. The CDR3 length is 16 residues. From germline, CDR1 is MDHEN and CDR2 SYDVKM. V trimming: 3 bases; J trimming: 0 bases; junction bases outside the gene matches: 8. The CDR3, as DNA: TGTGCCAGCAGTTTCCATCTAGCGGTCCTCTCCTACGAGCAGTACTTC. Translation gives CASSFHLAVLSYEQYF.

The genes are TRBV6-1 and TRBJ2-2; D is unclear. CDR3 length equals 14 residues. Germline V lookup: CDR1 MNHNS, CDR2 SASEGT. V dropped 1 base and J dropped 0 bases, with 3 bases sitting between them. The CDR3 here is CASSEGPNTGELFF. DNA of the CDR3: TGTGCCAGCAGTGAAGGGCCGAACACCGGGGAGCTGTTTTTT.

The chain employs TRBV6-5 and TRBJ2-7; D ambiguous. Per the germline V gene, CDR1 is MNHEY and CDR2 is SVGAGI. V lost 4 bases to trimming and J lost 0 bases, with 10 bases between them. The CDR3 spans 14 residues. CDR3 sequence (DNA): TGTGCCAGCAGTTTCACGACATCCTCCTACGAGCAGTACTTC. Amino acids: CASSFTTSSYEQYF.

V usage is TRBV10-3 and J usage is TRBJ2-3, with 10 positions matching TRBD1. The CDR3 runs to 14 residues. V was clipped by 7 bases and J by 4 bases; unmatched bases: 5. CDR1 is ENHRY and CDR2 is SYGVKD in the germline V gene. CDR3 sequence: CAIKGQGSPDTQYF. The CDR3 nucleotides read TGTGCCATCAAGGGACAGGGGAGTCCAGATACGCAGTATTTT.

CDR3 in amino acids: CASSSRGQVSYNEQFF. CDR3 coding DNA: TGTGCCAGCAGCTCTAGGGGACAGGTCTCCTACAATGAGCAGTTCTTC. V gene TRBV3-1 (or the pseudogene TRBV3-2) combines with J gene TRBJ2-1; TRBD1 matches at 8 bases. Trimming cost V 5 bases and J 0 bases; bases outside gene matches: 6. The germline gives CDR1 LGHDT, CDR2 YNNKEL (reference sequence). The CDR3 has 16 residues.

The chain combines TRBV18 with TRBJ1-1, with D unresolved. This CDR3 is built from 13 residues. V lost 3 bases and J 1 base, leaving 6 bases between the germline ends. Per germline, CDR1 KGHSH and CDR2 LQKENI. This CDR3 is CASSPKPNTEAFF. In DNA, the CDR3 is TGTGCCAGCTCACCCAAGCCGAACACTGAAGCTTTCTTT. Combining the CDR3 with reference TRBV18 and TRBJ1-1 gives the whole variable domain NAGVMQNPRHLVRRRGQEARLRCSPMKGHSHVYWYRQLPEEGLKFMVYLQKENIIDESGMPKERFSAEFPKEGPSILRIQQVVRGDSAAYFCASSPKPNTEAFFGQGTRLTVV.

The V and J genes are TRBV21-1 and TRBJ1-1; the DNA was not used to check the table's D call, TRBD1. TRBV21-1 counts as a pseudogene. The CDR3 contains 14 residues. The CDR3 loop reads CASSKGFMNTEAFF. DNA of the CDR3: TGTGCCAGCAGCAAGGGCTTCATGAACACTGAAGCTTTCTTT.